This T cell receptor (beta chain) was retrieved from a study of shared clonotypes between healthy human individuals. Study summary: A donor's plate count was three for CD4 naive and three for CD4 memory; CD8 naive had two and CD8 memory one.

Study-level points and caveats: In a handful of donors, 4.5% to 5.5% of naive CD4 clonotypes appeared in common.

Remarks on this clone: Its antigen is unidentified. This may stem from a read error, because a much larger clone lies one nucleotide away.

The CDR3 sequence is 13 residues long. Trimming took off 7 bases at V and 1 base at J, with 8 bases between the two ends. Germline lookup yields CDR1 SNHLY and CDR2 FYNNEI. Study processing details: Junction-only sequences without quality scores came from ImmunoSEQ, so filtering differed. Sequencing was performed with immunoSEQ multiplex PCR; in TCRdb, only in-frame clones are kept and a portion is missing. That table supplies the V and J calls and clone size; D and trimming were determined from the DNA. The sample has about 340,000 clones; less than 85% are singletons. V and J are TRBV2 and TRBJ1-5, with D maybe TRBD1 (5 bases). The TCR comes from a young man in good health. Sequenced input: memory CD4+ T cells sorted from blood. Subset noted: CD45RA-negative fraction. DNA for the CDR3: TGTGCCAGCAAGGGGAACAGCAATCAGCCCCAGCATTTT. Protein sequence: CASKGNSNQPQHF.